This T cell receptor (beta chain) was captured in a study of cytomegalovirus exposure and HLA in healthy donors. Study-wide results and limits: Reportedly, HLA-A and HLA-B alleles of most subjects were accurately predicted from TCR beta. For most TCR beta V segments, an earlier analysis put the productive rate at about 87% or about 30% of the time.

Details on this clone: Its specificity is not known.

While unrecorded immune exposures were likely, the donors were nominally healthy when sampled. 60 Vbeta and 13 Jbeta primers were used in PCR. Only in-frame clones appear in the TCRdb table, and some are missing; sequencing was by immunoSEQ multiplex PCR. The sample lists roughly 130,000 clones, about 72% occurring once. This CDR3 is built from 14 residues. Looked up from germline, CDR1 is SGHDN and CDR2 is FVKESK. V lost 1 base, J lost 4 bases, and 10 bases lay in between. This receptor was identified in a man younger than 45 in good health and CMV-seropositive. The material sequenced was PBMCs. This chain joins TRBV14 and TRBJ1-2; D remains unclear. The CDR3 sequence: CASSQGWSFYGYTF. The CDR3 region has the DNA TGTGCCAGCAGCCAAGGGTGGAGTTTCTATGGCTACACCTTC.